These T cell receptor beta chains were read from a single sample in a study of CD8+ T cells in alopecia areata. Here immunoSEQ multiplex PCR was the method, and the copy in TCRdb shows in-frame clones only, minus some. The data show roughly 140,000 clones, 40% to 65% seen once. The sequencing used CD4+ T cells sorted from blood, collected at week 0. The receptors stem from a human donor with alopecia areata. Both conserved end residues are part of each CDR3. Fields, in order: V gene, J gene, clone size, D gene, CDR3 protein, CDR3 DNA. D genes are given only for firm matches. Size tells how often a clone was seen (once, few, many) or the class of an expanded clone, and some rows leave it out.

TRBV19	TRBJ1-5	-	-	CASSKTHSNQPQHF	TGTGCCAGTAGTAAAACACATAGCAATCAGCCCCAGCATTTT
TRBV5-1	TRBJ1-2	-	-	CASSYDSNRANYGYTF	TGCGCCAGCAGCTACGACTCGAACAGGGCTAACTATGGCTACACCTTC
TRBV29-1	TRBJ1-1	few	-	CSVAVNTEAFF	TGCAGCGTTGCCGTTAACACTGAAGCTTTCTTT
TRBV27	TRBJ2-3	few	TRBD2	CASSWIGLAEADTQYF	TGTGCCAGCAGTTGGATCGGACTAGCGGAGGCAGATACGCAGTATTTT
TRBV5-1	TRBJ1-1	-	TRBD1	CASSLIVTGEGTEAFF	TGCGCCAGCAGCCTTATCGTGACAGGGGAGGGGACTGAAGCTTTCTTT
TRBV2	TRBJ2-5	-	TRBD1	CASSPDRGPETQYF	TGTGCCAGCAGTCCGGACAGGGGGCCTGAGACCCAGTACTTC
TRBV4-3	TRBJ2-3	few	TRBD2	CASSPEAGGTQYF	TGCGCCAGCAGCCCAGAAGCGGGGGGTACGCAGTATTTT
TRBV5-1	TRBJ2-1	-	-	CASSLLEGEGLVNEQFF	TGCGCCAGCAGCTTGTTGGAGGGTGAAGGGCTGGTCAATGAGCAGTTCTTC
TRBV30	TRBJ1-1	few	TRBD1	CAWRTGTGGLGTEAFF	TGTGCCTGGAGGACGGGGACAGGGGGCTTAGGCACTGAAGCTTTCTTT
TRBV28	TRBJ2-7	once	-	CASTSDNAAEQYF	TGTGCCAGTACATCGGACAATGCGGCCGAGCAGTACTTC
TRBV30	TRBJ2-1	-	-	CAWSVSLEQFF	TGTGCCTGGAGTGTGTCTCTAGAGCAGTTCTTC
TRBV2	TRBJ1-2	few	TRBD1	CASREETGRNGYTF	TGTGCCAGCAGGGAGGAGACAGGGCGGAATGGCTACACCTTC
TRBV6-1	TRBJ2-7	few	TRBD2	CASRGGTSGRNEQYF	TGTGCCAGCAGGGGAGGGACTAGCGGGAGAAACGAGCAGTACTTC
TRBV9	TRBJ2-1	-	-	CASTPLGSRSNEQFF	TGTGCCAGCACCCCTCTCGGGAGTAGGTCCAATGAGCAGTTCTTC
TRBV7-9	TRBJ2-5	-	TRBD2	CASSLLGRREELTQTQYF	TGTGCCAGCAGCTTACTGGGAAGGCGGGAGGAATTGACGCAGACCCAGTACTTC
TRBV2	TRBJ2-6	few	-	CASTLGSGANVLTF	TGTGCCAGTACCCTGGGGTCTGGGGCCAACGTCCTGACTTTC
TRBV30	TRBJ2-3	-	-	CAWNKMGVDTQYF	TGTGCCTGGAACAAGATGGGGGTAGATACGCAGTATTTT
TRBV2	TRBJ2-2	-	TRBD1	CASRATGGTGELFF	TGTGCCAGCAGAGCAACAGGGGGCACCGGGGAGCTGTTTTTT
TRBV30	TRBJ1-5	-	-	CAWNGGLHQPQHF	TGTGCCTGGAATGGAGGGCTTCATCAGCCCCAGCATTTT
TRBV7-2	TRBJ2-7	-	-	CASSDKISYEQYF	TGTGCCAGCAGCGATAAGATCTCCTACGAGCAGTACTTC
TRBV6-5	TRBJ2-5	-	-	CASRMTWTSQETQYF	TGTGCCAGCAGAATGACCTGGACAAGCCAAGAGACCCAGTACTTC
TRBV30	TRBJ2-3	few	-	CAWMTGDTQYF	TGTGCCTGGATGACAGGAGATACGCAGTATTTT
TRBV7-2	TRBJ2-7	once	-	CASSLAREQYF	TGTGCCAGCAGCTTAGCGCGGGAGCAGTACTTC
TRBV5-1	TRBJ2-7	once	-	CASSLGTQFSYEQYF	TGCGCCAGCAGCTTGGGGACACAATTCTCCTACGAGCAGTACTTC
TRBV30	TRBJ2-5	few	-	CAWSRREAGTRETQYF	TGTGCCTGGAGCCGCCGGGAAGCCGGAACTAGGGAGACCCAGTACTTC
TRBV7-2	TRBJ2-2	-	TRBD1	CASTGQVPNGELFF	TGTGCCAGTACGGGACAGGTCCCCAACGGGGAGCTGTTTTTT
TRBV30	TRBJ1-5	once	-	CAWSFRGNYDDQPQHF	TGTGCCTGGAGTTTTCGGGGGAATTACGATGATCAGCCCCAGCATTTT
TRBV29-1	TRBJ2-7	-	TRBD1	CSAGKDRPTPEQYF	TGCAGCGCAGGGAAGGACAGGCCTACTCCCGAGCAGTACTTC
TRBV6-1	TRBJ1-1	-	-	CATLRERNTEAFF	TGTGCCACCCTAAGGGAGAGGAACACTGAAGCTTTCTTT
TRBV4-2	TRBJ2-5	-	TRBD2	CASSQDPGELAGGWKETQYF	TGTGCCAGCAGCCAAGACCCAGGGGAGCTAGCGGGAGGATGGAAAGAGACCCAGTACTTC
TRBV10-3	TRBJ1-5	many	TRBD1	CAISETGTGVNQPQHF	TGTGCCATCAGTGAGACGGGTACAGGGGTTAATCAGCCCCAGCATTTT
TRBV27	TRBJ2-6	-	-	CASSSLGSGANVLTF	TGTGCCAGCAGCTCCCTCGGGTCCGGGGCCAACGTCCTGACTTTC
TRBV7-2	TRBJ1-1	-	-	CASSLNTEAFF	TGTGCCAGCAGCTTGAACACTGAAGCTTTCTTT
TRBV27	TRBJ2-2	-	-	CASMRGRNTGELFF	TGTGCCAGCATGCGAGGGAGAAACACCGGGGAGCTGTTTTTT
TRBV12-1	TRBJ1-1	-	-	CASSSQGARTEAFF	TGTGCCAGCAGCTCACAGGGGGCGCGAACTGAAGCTTTCTTT
TRBV27	TRBJ1-2	-	-	CASSPAGQSYGYTF	TGTGCCAGCAGTCCCGCCGGACAGTCCTATGGCTACACCTTC
TRBV7-2	TRBJ2-1	-	-	CASSTSRVPEQFF	TGTGCCAGCAGCACCTCTAGGGTTCCTGAGCAGTTCTTC
TRBV4-1	TRBJ2-7	-	-	CASSQPGAYEQYF	TGCGCCAGCAGCCAGCCTGGGGCCTACGAGCAGTACTTC
TRBV28	TRBJ2-7	-	-	CASSSQIYEQYF	TGTGCCAGCAGTAGTCAGATCTACGAGCAGTACTTC
TRBV5-4	TRBJ1-1	-	TRBD1	CASSLTGEFAEAFF	TGTGCCAGCAGCTTGACAGGGGAATTCGCTGAAGCTTTCTTT